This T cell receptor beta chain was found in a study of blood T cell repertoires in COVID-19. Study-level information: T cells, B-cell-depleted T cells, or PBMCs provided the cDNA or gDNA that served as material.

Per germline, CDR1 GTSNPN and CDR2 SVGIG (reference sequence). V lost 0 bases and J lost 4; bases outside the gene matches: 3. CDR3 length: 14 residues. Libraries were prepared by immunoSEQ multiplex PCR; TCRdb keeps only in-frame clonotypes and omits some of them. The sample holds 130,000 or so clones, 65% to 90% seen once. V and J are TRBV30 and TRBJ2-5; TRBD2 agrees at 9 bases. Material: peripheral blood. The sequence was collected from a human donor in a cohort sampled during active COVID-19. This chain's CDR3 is CAWSVPSGAETQYF. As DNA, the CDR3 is TGTGCCTGGAGTGTTCCTAGCGGGGCAGAGACCCAGTACTTC.